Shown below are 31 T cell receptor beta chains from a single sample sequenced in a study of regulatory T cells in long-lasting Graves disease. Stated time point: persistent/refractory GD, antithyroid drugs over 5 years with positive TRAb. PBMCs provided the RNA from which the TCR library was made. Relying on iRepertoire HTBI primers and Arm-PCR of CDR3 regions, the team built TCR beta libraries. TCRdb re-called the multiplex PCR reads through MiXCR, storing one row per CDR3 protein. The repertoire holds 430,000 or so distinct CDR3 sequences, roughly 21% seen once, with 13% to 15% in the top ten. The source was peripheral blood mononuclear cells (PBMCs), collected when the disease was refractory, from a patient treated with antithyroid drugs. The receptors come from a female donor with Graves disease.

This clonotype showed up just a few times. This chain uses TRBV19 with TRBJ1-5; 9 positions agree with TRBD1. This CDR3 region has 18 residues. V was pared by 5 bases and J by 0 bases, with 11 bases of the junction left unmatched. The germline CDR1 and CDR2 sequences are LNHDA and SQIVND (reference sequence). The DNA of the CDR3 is TGTGCCAGTAGTCCCTGGGAAGACAGGGGGTATAGCAATCAGCCCCAGCATTTT. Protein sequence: CASSPWEDRGYSNQPQHF.

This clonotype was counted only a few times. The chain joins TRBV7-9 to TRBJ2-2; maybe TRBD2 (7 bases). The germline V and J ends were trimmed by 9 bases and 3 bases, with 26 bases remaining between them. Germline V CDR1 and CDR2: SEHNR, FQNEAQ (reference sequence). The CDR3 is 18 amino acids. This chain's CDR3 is CASYPGQRDYLHTGELFF. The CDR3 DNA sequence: TGTGCCAGTTACCCGGGACAAAGGGACTACCTACACACCGGGGAGCTGTTTTTT.

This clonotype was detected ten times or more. As DNA, the CDR3 is TGTGCCAGCAGTGTGACAGGGGTTAATGAAAAACTGTTTTTT. Its protein product is CASSVTGVNEKLFF. The rearrangement joins TRBV2 to TRBJ1-4, with 8 bases fitting TRBD1. The CDR3 has 14 amino acids. Germline-derived CDR1 and CDR2 are SNHLY and FYNNEI. The trim removed 4 bases at V and 4 bases at J, leaving 2 bases unmatched.

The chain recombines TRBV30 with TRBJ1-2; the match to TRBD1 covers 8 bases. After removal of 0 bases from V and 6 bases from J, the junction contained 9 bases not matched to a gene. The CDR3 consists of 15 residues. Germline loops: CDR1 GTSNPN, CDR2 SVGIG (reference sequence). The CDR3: CAWSVLAGGTDGYTF. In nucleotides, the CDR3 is TGTGCCTGGAGTGTACTGGCAGGGGGCACGGATGGCTACACCTTC.

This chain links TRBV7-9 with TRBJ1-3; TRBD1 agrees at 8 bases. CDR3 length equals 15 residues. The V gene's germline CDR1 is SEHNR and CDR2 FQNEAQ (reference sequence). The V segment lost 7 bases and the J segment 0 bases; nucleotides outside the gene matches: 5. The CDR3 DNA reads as TGTGCCAGCAACCCGGGACAGGACTCTGGAAACACCATATATTTT. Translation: CASNPGQDSGNTIYF.

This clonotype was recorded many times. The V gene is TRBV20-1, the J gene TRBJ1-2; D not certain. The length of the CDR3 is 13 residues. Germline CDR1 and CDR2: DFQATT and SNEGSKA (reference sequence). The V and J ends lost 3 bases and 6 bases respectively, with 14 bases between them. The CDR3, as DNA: TGCAGTGCTAGCCGGGGAAGACGGGATGGCTACACCTTC. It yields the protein CSASRGRRDGYTF.

CDR3 residues: CASSLGTSGEQFF. The CDR3 coding sequence is TGTGCCAGCAGTTTAGGGACTAGCGGGGAGCAGTTCTTC. V gene TRBV28 combines with J gene TRBJ2-1; TRBD2 agrees at 12 bases. The CDR3 contains 13 residues. CDR1 and CDR2 (germline): MDHEN, SYDVKM. The V segment lost 2 bases and the J segment 10 bases; nucleotides outside the gene matches: 0.

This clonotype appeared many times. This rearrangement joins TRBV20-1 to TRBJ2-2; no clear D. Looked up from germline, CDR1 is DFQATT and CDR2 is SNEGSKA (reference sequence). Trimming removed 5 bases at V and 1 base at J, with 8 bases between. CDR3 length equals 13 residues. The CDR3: CSAWAKNTGELFF. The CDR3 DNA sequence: TGCAGTGCTTGGGCGAAGAACACCGGGGAGCTGTTTTTT.

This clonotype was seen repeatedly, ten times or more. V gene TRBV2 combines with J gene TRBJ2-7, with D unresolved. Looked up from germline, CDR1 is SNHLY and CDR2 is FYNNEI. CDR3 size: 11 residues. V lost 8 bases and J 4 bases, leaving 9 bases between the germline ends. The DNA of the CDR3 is TGTGCCAGCGGTAAAAGTTACGAGCAGTACTTC. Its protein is CASGKSYEQYF.

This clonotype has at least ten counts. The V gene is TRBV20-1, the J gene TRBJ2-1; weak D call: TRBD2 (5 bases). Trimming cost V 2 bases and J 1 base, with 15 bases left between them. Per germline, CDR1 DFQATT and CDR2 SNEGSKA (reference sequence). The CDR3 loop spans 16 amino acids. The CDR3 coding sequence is TGCAGTGCTAGACCAAGGACTGTGGAGTCCTACAATGAGCAGTTCTTC. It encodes CSARPRTVESYNEQFF.

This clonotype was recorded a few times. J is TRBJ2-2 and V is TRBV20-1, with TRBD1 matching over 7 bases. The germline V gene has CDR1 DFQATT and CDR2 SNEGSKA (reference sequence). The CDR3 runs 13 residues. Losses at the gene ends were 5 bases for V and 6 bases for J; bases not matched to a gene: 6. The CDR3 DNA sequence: TGCAGTGCTCACAACAGGGGACCCGGGGAGCTGTTTTTT. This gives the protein CSAHNRGPGELFF.

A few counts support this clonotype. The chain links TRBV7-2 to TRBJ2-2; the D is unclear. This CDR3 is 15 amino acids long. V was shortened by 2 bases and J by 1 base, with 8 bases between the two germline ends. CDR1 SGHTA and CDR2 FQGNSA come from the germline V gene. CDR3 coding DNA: TGTGCCAGCAGCTTATTAGCCCTGAACACCGGGGAGCTGTTTTTT. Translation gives CASSLLALNTGELFF.

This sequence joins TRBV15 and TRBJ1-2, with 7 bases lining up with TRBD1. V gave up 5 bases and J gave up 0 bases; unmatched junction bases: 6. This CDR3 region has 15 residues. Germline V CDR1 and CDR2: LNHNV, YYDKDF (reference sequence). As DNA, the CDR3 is TGTGCCACCAGCTCGGACAGGCGATCTAACTATGGCTACACCTTC. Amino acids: CATSSDRRSNYGYTF.

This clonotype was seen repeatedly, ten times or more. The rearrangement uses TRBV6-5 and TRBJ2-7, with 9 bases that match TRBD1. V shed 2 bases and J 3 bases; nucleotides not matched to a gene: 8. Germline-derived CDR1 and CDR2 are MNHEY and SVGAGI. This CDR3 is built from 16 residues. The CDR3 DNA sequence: TGTGCCAGCAGTTACCGAGGGGACAGGGCCCTCTACGAGCAGTACTTC. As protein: CASSYRGDRALYEQYF.

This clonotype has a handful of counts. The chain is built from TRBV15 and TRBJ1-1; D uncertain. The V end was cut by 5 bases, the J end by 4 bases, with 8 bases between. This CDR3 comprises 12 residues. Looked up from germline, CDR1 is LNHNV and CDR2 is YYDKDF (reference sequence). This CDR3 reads CATSRPGTEAFF. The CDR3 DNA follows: TGTGCCACCAGCCGCCCGGGCACTGAAGCTTTCTTT.

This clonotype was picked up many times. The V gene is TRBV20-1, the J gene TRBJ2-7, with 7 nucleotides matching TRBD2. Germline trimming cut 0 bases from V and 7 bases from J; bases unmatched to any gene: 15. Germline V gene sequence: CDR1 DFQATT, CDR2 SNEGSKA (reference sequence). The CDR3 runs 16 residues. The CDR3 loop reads CSARDEGRTSWVEQYF. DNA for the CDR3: TGCAGTGCTAGAGACGAAGGGAGGACTAGTTGGGTTGAGCAGTACTTC.

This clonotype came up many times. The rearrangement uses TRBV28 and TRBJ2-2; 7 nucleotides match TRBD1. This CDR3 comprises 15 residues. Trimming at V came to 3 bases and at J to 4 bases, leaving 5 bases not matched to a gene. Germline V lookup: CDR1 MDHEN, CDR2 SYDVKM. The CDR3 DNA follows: TGTGCCAGCAGTTTCTACAGGGGTGGCACCGGGGAGCTGTTTTTT. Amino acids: CASSFYRGGTGELFF.

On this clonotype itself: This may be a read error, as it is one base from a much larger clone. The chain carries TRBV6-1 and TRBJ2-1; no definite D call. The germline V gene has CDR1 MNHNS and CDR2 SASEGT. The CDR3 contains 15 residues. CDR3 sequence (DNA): TGTGCCGGCAGTGAACTAAGCGCGCCCTACAATGAGCAGTTCTTC. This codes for CAGSELSAPYNEQFF.

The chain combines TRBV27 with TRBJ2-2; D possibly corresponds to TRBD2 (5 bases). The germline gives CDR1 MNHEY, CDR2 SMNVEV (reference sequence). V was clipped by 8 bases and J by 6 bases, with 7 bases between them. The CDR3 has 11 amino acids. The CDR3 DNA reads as TGTGCCAGCGGAGGTTCCGGGGAGCTGTTTTTT. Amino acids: CASGGSGELFF.

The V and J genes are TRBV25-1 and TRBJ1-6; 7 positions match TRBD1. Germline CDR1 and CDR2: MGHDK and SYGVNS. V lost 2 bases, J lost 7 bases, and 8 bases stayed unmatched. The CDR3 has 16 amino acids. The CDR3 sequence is CASSELATGWNSPLHF. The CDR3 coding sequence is TGTGCCAGCAGTGAACTTGCGACAGGGTGGAATTCACCCCTCCACTTT.

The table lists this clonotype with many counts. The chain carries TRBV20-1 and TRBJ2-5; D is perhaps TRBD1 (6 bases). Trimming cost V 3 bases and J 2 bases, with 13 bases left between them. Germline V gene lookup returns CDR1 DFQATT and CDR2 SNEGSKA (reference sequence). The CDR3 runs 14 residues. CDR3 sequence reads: CSARAGDIQETQYF. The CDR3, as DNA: TGCAGTGCTAGGGCCGGGGACATTCAAGAGACCCAGTACTTC.

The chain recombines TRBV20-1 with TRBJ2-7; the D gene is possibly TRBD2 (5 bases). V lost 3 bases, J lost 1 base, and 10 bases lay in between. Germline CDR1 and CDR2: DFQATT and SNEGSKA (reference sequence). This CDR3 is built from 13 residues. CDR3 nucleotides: TGCAGTGCTAGCTCTAGCCGATCCTACGAGCAGTACTTC. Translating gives CSASSSRSYEQYF.

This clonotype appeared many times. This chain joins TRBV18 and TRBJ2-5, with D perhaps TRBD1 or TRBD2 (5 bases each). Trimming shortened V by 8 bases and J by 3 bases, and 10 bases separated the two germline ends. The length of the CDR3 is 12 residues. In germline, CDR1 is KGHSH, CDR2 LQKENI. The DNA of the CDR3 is TGTGCCAGCGGACACGGGGAAGAGACCCAGTACTTC. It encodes CASGHGEETQYF.

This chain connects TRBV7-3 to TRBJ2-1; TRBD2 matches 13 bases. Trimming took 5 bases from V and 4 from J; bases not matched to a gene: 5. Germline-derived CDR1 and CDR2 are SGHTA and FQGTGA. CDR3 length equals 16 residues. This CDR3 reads CASSPRTSGGYNEQFF. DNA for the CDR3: TGTGCCAGCAGCCCACGGACTAGCGGGGGATACAATGAGCAGTTCTTC.

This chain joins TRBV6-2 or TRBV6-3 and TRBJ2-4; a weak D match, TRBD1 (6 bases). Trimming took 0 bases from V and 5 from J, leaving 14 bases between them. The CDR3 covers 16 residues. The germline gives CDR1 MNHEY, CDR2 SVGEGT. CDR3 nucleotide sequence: TGTGCCAGCAGTTACTCGATCGTACAGGGTGAAAACATTCAGTACTTC. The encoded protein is CASSYSIVQGENIQYF.

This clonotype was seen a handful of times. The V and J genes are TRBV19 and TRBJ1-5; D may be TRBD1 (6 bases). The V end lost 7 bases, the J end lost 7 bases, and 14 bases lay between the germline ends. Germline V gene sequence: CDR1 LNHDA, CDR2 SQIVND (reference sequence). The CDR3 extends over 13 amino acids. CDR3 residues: CASNPQGNQPQHF. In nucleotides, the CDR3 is TGTGCCAGTAATCCTCAGGGGAACCAGCCCCAGCATTTT.

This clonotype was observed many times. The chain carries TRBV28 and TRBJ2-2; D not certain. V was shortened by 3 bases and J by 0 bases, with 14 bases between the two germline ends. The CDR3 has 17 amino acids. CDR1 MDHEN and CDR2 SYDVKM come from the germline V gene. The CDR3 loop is CASSFSRLLANTGELFF. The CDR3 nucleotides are TGTGCCAGCAGTTTCTCGAGGCTACTCGCGAACACCGGGGAGCTGTTTTTT.

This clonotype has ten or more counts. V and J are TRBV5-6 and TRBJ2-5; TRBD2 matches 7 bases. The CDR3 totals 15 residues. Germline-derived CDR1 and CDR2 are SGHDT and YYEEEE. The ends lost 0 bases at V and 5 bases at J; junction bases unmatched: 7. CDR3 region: CASSLGGGGPETQYF. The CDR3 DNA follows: TGTGCCAGCAGCTTGGGTGGGGGAGGGCCGGAGACCCAGTACTTC.

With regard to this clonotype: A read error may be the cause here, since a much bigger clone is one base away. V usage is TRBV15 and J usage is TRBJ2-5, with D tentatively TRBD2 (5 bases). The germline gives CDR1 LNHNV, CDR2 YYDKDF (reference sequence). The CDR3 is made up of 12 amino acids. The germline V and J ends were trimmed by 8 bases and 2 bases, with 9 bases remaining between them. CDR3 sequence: CATSTGQETQYF. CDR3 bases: TGTGCCACCTCCACGGGACAAGAGACCCAGTACTTC.

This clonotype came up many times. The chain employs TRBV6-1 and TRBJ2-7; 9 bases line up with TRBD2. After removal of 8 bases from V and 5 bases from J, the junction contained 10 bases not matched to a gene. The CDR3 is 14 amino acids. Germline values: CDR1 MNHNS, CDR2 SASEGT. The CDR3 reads CASRGAGGLNEQYF. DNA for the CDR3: TGTGCCAGCCGCGGGGCGGGAGGGCTGAACGAGCAGTACTTC.

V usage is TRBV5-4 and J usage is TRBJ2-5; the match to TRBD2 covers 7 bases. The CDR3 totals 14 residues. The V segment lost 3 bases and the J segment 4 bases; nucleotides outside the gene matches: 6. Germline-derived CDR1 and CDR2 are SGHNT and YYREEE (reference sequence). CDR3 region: CASSSPSGAETQYF. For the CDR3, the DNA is TGTGCCAGCAGCTCGCCTAGCGGTGCAGAGACCCAGTACTTC.